In this sample, the clone carrying this TCR beta chain turned up a few times. Its antigen is currently unknown. The data are from a study of identical twins. Whole-study findings and limits: Out-of-frame alpha sequences common to twins exhibited a surplus of low generation probability. Analyses of zero insertions could be partly confounded by invariant MAIT and iNKT cells. Cord blood's abundant beta clonotypes had fewer insertions, unlike memory repertoires. Conclusions leaned on cross-sectional statistical analysis and did not track the same donors over time.

CDR1 is MNHNY and CDR2 is SVGAGI in the germline V gene (reference sequence). The CDR3 spans 13 residues. The junction had 6 bases not matched to a gene; V was cut back by 7 bases and J by 4 bases. TCRdb reprocessed the 5' RACE reads via MiXCR and lists one record per CDR3 protein. Among hundreds of thousands of distinct CDR3 sequences listed, around 7.4% were seen once. The sample was also linked to a second study, of yellow fever vaccine responses in identical twins.

The clonotype was recovered from a young woman in good health. This chain uses TRBV6-6 with TRBJ1-1, with TRBD1 matching 7 bases. The sample was PBMCs. The CDR3 sequence: CASTYRGSTEAFF. CDR3 DNA sequence: TGTGCCAGCACCTACAGGGGCAGCACTGAAGCTTTCTTT.